The 19 T cell receptor beta chains listed next were all sequenced from one sample in a study of blood T cell repertoires in COVID-19 (dated by TCRdb to about 2020). Library preparation employed the immunoSEQ multiplex PCR assay. Sourced from immuneACCESS, this table was stored by TCRdb with only in-frame sequences that have V and J called. A share of the clones is absent; for the studies checked, an unresolved V gene accounts for under half, and the remainder has no known explanation. For this sample the table gives some 170,000 clones, of which roughly 86% were detected only once. Together, the top ten hold about 1.4% of the sample. The sample comprised peripheral blood. Source of these receptors: a woman in her 50s with acute or convalescent COVID-19.

The chain employs TRBV7-8 and TRBJ1-6; 7 positions agree with TRBD1. The CDR3 is 14 residues long. Per the germline V gene, CDR1 is SGHVS and CDR2 is FQNEAQ. The V segment lost 5 bases and the J segment 9 bases; nucleotides outside the gene matches: 7. The CDR3 is CASSPTGNSSPLHF. In nucleotides, the CDR3 is TGTGCCAGCAGCCCGACAGGGAATAGTTCACCCCTCCACTTT. Complete variable domain (other parts from reference TRBV7-8 and TRBJ1-6): GAGVSQSPRYKVAKRGQDVALRCDPISGHVSLFWYQQALGQGPEFLTYFQNEAQLDKSGLPSDRFFAERPEGSVSTLKIQRTQQEDSAVYLCASSPTGNSSPLHFGNGTRLTVT.

V usage is TRBV6-6 and J usage is TRBJ1-6; D remains ambiguous. CDR1 and CDR2 from the germline V gene are MNHNY and SVGAGI (reference sequence). The CDR3 loop spans 12 amino acids. Trimming took 8 bases from V and 7 from J, leaving 9 bases between them. The DNA of the CDR3 is TGTGCCAGCGGTAGCCCAAATTCACCCCTCCACTTT. Amino acid sequence: CASGSPNSPLHF.

The chain joins TRBV18 to TRBJ2-7; 11 nucleotides match TRBD1. This CDR3 comprises 15 residues. Germline CDR1 and CDR2: KGHSH and LQKENI. V trimming: 2 bases; J trimming: 2 bases; junction bases outside the gene matches: 2. CDR3 DNA sequence: TGTGCCAGCTCACCAGGGGGACAGGGGGCCTACGAGCAGTACTTC. As protein: CASSPGGQGAYEQYF.

This chain's CDR3 is CASSPPRTGVLSTEAFF. CDR3 nucleotides: TGTGCCAGCTCACCACCTAGGACAGGGGTTTTAAGCACTGAAGCTTTCTTT. V gene TRBV18 combines with J gene TRBJ1-1, with 9 bases fitting TRBD1. The length of the CDR3 is 17 residues. Per germline, CDR1 KGHSH and CDR2 LQKENI. J was trimmed by 4 bases and V by 0 bases; bases with no gene match: 9. The entire variable domain, with the rest obtained from reference TRBV18 and TRBJ1-1, is as follows: NAGVMQNPRHLVRRRGQEARLRCSPMKGHSHVYWYRQLPEEGLKFMVYLQKENIIDESGMPKERFSAEFPKEGPSILRIQQVVRGDSAAYFCASSPPRTGVLSTEAFFGQGTRLTVV.

V and J are TRBV5-1 and TRBJ2-3, with D possibly being TRBD2 (7 bases). The germline V gene encodes CDR1 SGHRS and CDR2 YFSETQ. The CDR3 is made up of 14 amino acids. Trimming stripped 3 bases from V and 0 bases from J, with 8 bases between. CDR3 DNA sequence: TGCGCCAGCAGCTGGGGGGGCAGCACAGATACGCAGTATTTT. It is translated as CASSWGGSTDTQYF.

The rearrangement links TRBV21-1 to TRBJ1-3. TRBV21-1 is marked as a pseudogene. The CDR3 extends over 17 amino acids. The CDR3 sequence: CASSKWCGGQLRNTIYF. Here the CDR3 DNA reads TGTGCCAGCAGCAAATGGTGTGGAGGTCAGCTGCGAAACACCATATATTTT.

A single count supports this clone. The gene calls are TRBV5-5 and TRBJ2-5; TRBD1 might be the D (6 bases). Germline V lookup: CDR1 SGHKS, CDR2 YYEKEE (reference sequence). V was cut by 0 bases and J by 5 bases, with 8 bases left in between. The CDR3 is 13 residues long. The CDR3 coding sequence is TGTGCCAGCAGCTTGGAGGGGGAGGAGACCCAGTACTTC. Amino acids: CASSLEGEETQYF. Together with reference TRBV5-5 and TRBJ2-5, the CDR3 gives the full variable domain: DAGVTQSPTHLIKTRGQQVTLRCSPISGHKSVSWYQQVLGQGPQFIFQYYEKEERGRGNFPDRFSARQFPNYSSELNVNALLLGDSALYLCASSLEGEETQYFGPGTRLLVL.

The gene calls are TRBV9 and TRBJ2-5, with TRBD2 matching 9 bases. The CDR3 covers 15 residues. Germline CDR1 and CDR2: SGDLS and YYNGEE. Losses at the gene ends were 3 bases for V and 5 bases for J; bases not matched to a gene: 8. The CDR3 here is CASSANSGSGETQYF. Written as DNA, the CDR3 is TGTGCCAGCAGCGCGAATAGCGGGAGCGGGGAGACCCAGTACTTC. The full variable domain, rest sourced from reference TRBV9 and TRBJ2-5, is DSGVTQTPKHLITATGQRVTLRCSPRSGDLSVYWYQQSLDQGLQFLIQYYNGEERAKGNILERFSAQQFPDLHSELNLSSLELGDSALYFCASSANSGSGETQYFGPGTRLLVL.

The chain is built from TRBV27 and TRBJ2-3, with 8 bases that match TRBD2. The CDR3 spans 15 residues. CDR1 and CDR2 (germline): MNHEY, SMNVEV (reference sequence). The J segment lost 2 bases and the V segment lost 5 bases, leaving 6 bases of the junction unmatched. CDR3 coding DNA: TGTGCCAGCAGTCTCATAGCGGGATTCACAGATACGCAGTATTTT. Residues: CASSLIAGFTDTQYF.

The chain recombines TRBV24-1 with TRBJ2-3; D may be TRBD2 (5 bases). The CDR3 has 15 amino acids. Germline V gene data show CDR1 as KGHDR and CDR2 as SFDVKD. V lost 3 bases, J lost 3 bases, and 12 bases lay in between. CDR3 nucleotide sequence: TGTGCCACCAGTGATCCGGGGAGTGGGACAGATACGCAGTATTTT. Protein product: CATSDPGSGTDTQYF.

CDR3 loop: CATSPGGSGTDTQYF. The CDR3 bases are TGTGCCACCAGTCCGGGGGGCAGCGGCACAGATACGCAGTATTTT. The chain employs TRBV24-1 and TRBJ2-3, with a weak D call TRBD2 (7 bases). CDR1 and CDR2 (germline): KGHDR, SFDVKD. Trimming stripped 6 bases from V and 1 base from J, with 13 bases between. This CDR3 has 15 residues.

The chain joins TRBV29-1 to TRBJ2-5; 10 nucleotides line up with TRBD2. Germline V gives CDR1 SQVTM, CDR2 ANQGSEA. This CDR3 is built from 19 residues. Trimming removed 0 bases from V and 2 bases from J; junction bases left unmatched: 15. The CDR3 sequence: CSVEDWLAGAANIQETQYF. The CDR3 DNA reads TGCAGCGTTGAAGATTGGCTAGCGGGGGCCGCGAATATACAAGAGACCCAGTACTTC.

This sequence joins TRBV5-6 and TRBJ1-1, with TRBD1 matching over 7 bases. Germline V gives CDR1 SGHDT, CDR2 YYEEEE. This CDR3 spans 13 amino acids. Trimming cost V 5 bases and J 4 bases; bases outside gene matches: 5. The CDR3 bases are TGTGCCAGCAGACGACAGGGAAGCACTGAAGCTTTCTTT. It specifies CASRRQGSTEAFF.

The chain is built from TRBV2 and TRBJ2-3; TRBD2 agrees at 10 bases. V trimming: 3 bases; J trimming: 3 bases; junction bases outside the gene matches: 9. The germline CDR1 and CDR2 sequences are SNHLY and FYNNEI. This CDR3 is 17 amino acids long. The CDR3 loop reads CASSDPLRTSGTDTQYF. Here the CDR3 DNA reads TGTGCCAGCAGTGACCCCCTGAGGACTAGCGGTACAGATACGCAGTATTTT.

J is TRBJ1-5 and V is TRBV6-2 or TRBV6-3, with D possibly being TRBD1 (5 bases). Germline CDR1 reads MNHEY; CDR2 reads SVGEGT. V was clipped by 5 bases and J by 2 bases, with 16 bases between them. The CDR3 length is 16 residues. The chain's CDR3 is CASSHVARDGNQPQHF. Here the CDR3 DNA reads TGTGCCAGCAGTCACGTCGCCAGGGATGGCAATCAGCCCCAGCATTTT.

The chain uses TRBV5-1 and TRBJ1-1; 8 bases line up with TRBD1. The CDR3 is 14 residues long. The V gene end was trimmed by 1 base and the J gene end by 4 bases; junction bases not matched to a gene: 3. Germline assignment: CDR1 SGHRS and CDR2 YFSETQ. CDR3 sequence reads: CASSLSGGSTEAFF. CDR3 in DNA: TGCGCCAGCAGCTTGTCAGGGGGCTCCACTGAAGCTTTCTTT.

V usage is TRBV5-5 and J usage is TRBJ2-1; 12 bases fit TRBD2. Germline-derived CDR1 and CDR2 are SGHKS and YYEKEE (reference sequence). J was trimmed by 2 bases and V by 2 bases; bases with no gene match: 2. The CDR3 consists of 16 residues. The CDR3 here is CASSFPSGGAYNEQFF. The CDR3 bases are TGTGCCAGCAGCTTCCCTAGCGGGGGGGCCTACAATGAGCAGTTCTTC. Full variable domain (remainder filled in from reference TRBV5-5 and TRBJ2-1): DAGVTQSPTHLIKTRGQQVTLRCSPISGHKSVSWYQQVLGQGPQFIFQYYEKEERGRGNFPDRFSARQFPNYSSELNVNALLLGDSALYLCASSFPSGGAYNEQFFGPGTRLTVL.

J is TRBJ2-5 and V is TRBV7-2, with D perhaps matching TRBD2 (5 bases). The CDR3 runs to 15 residues. V was trimmed by 4 bases and J by 4 bases, leaving 16 bases between them. The germline V gene encodes CDR1 SGHTA and CDR2 FQGNSA. The CDR3 sequence: CASSWSYEGTETQYF. CDR3 sequence (DNA): TGTGCCAGCAGCTGGAGTTACGAGGGTACAGAGACCCAGTACTTC.

This clone was seen once. V gene TRBV30 combines with J gene TRBJ1-3, with D unresolved. Germline lookup yields CDR1 GTSNPN and CDR2 SVGIG (reference sequence). The CDR3 length is 12 residues. V dropped 4 bases and J dropped 9 bases, with 13 bases sitting between them. The CDR3, as DNA: TGTGCCTGGAATACCAGGAGGACCACCATATATTTT. Protein sequence: CAWNTRRTTIYF.